The 29 T cell receptor beta chains listed next were all sequenced from one sample in a study of shared clonotypes between healthy human individuals. The method was immunoSEQ multiplex PCR; TCRdb's version includes in-frame clones alone and lacks a portion of them. This sample yields about 490,000 clones, of which 81% are seen a single time; about 13% belongs to the top ten. The sample comprised PBMCs. These receptors originate from a middle-aged woman in good health. Some clones in this sample may be carry-over from other donors' samples.

The gene calls are TRBV30 and TRBJ1-3; 9 bases map to TRBD1. Germline loops: CDR1 GTSNPN, CDR2 SVGIG (reference sequence). Germline trimming cut 5 bases from V and 3 bases from J; bases unmatched to any gene: 5. This CDR3 comprises 14 residues. The CDR3 bases are TGTGCCTGGGGGACAGGGCCATTTGGAAACACCATATATTTT. It encodes CAWGTGPFGNTIYF.

V is TRBV30 and J is TRBJ2-7; D gene ambiguous. The germline V and J ends were trimmed by 0 bases and 6 bases, with 12 bases remaining between them. Germline V CDR1 and CDR2: GTSNPN, SVGIG (reference sequence). This CDR3 is 13 amino acids long. CDR3 residues: CAWSVSFGREQYF. CDR3 nucleotide sequence: TGTGCCTGGAGTGTAAGCTTTGGGCGCGAGCAGTACTTC.

This chain uses TRBV4-2 with TRBJ1-2; TRBD1 is a possible D gene (5 bases). Germline CDR1 reads LGHNA; CDR2 reads YNFKEQ. Deletions cut 0 bases from V and 6 bases from J, with 14 bases between. The length of the CDR3 is 15 residues. This CDR3 is CASSQEGGMLNGYTF. CDR3 nucleotide sequence: TGTGCCAGCAGCCAAGAGGGGGGAATGCTGAATGGCTACACCTTC.

The chain has TRBV15 and TRBJ2-3; no reliable D call. Per the germline V gene, CDR1 is LNHNV and CDR2 is YYDKDF (reference sequence). The CDR3 is 16 residues long. Trimming took off 0 bases at V and 0 bases at J, with 10 bases between the two ends. The CDR3 sequence: CATSRDWGGSTDTQYF. The CDR3 bases are TGTGCCACCAGCAGAGATTGGGGTGGTAGCACAGATACGCAGTATTTT.

Concerning this clone itself: With only one base between it and a far larger clone, this is likely a read error. At the DNA level, this CDR3 is encoded by other sequences in the same sample as well. This chain links TRBV15 with TRBJ2-4; D is uncertain. This CDR3 has 18 residues. Germline CDR1 LNHNV, CDR2 YYDKDF (reference sequence). The CDR3 coding sequence is TGTGCCACCAGCAGAAGCCATGCTACACAATCTACCAAAAATATTCAGTACTTC. It specifies CATSRSHATQSTKNIQYF.

The chain combines TRBV27 with TRBJ1-1; a possible D gene is TRBD1 (6 bases). Trimming pared 5 bases from V and 3 bases from J, leaving 16 bases between. Germline V lookup: CDR1 MNHEY, CDR2 SMNVEV (reference sequence). There are 15 residues in the CDR3. The CDR3 sequence is CASSLAGGGYTEAFF. CDR3 nucleotides: TGTGCCAGCAGTCTTGCGGGGGGCGGTTACACTGAAGCTTTCTTT.

The chain uses TRBV7-9 and TRBJ1-6; D not certain. V shed 2 bases and J shed 11 bases, with 7 bases lying between them. The CDR3 contains 12 residues. Germline V lookup: CDR1 SEHNR, CDR2 FQNEAQ (reference sequence). The DNA for the CDR3 is TGTGCCAGCAGCTTATCAGCGGCACCCCTCCACTTT. It specifies CASSLSAAPLHF.

This clone has ten or more counts. The chain couples TRBV5-4 to TRBJ2-7; perhaps TRBD2 as D (5 bases). The CDR3 has 16 amino acids. The ends were cut back, 0 bases at V and 2 bases at J, with 15 bases in the middle. CDR1 is SGHNT and CDR2 is YYREEE in the germline V gene (reference sequence). CDR3 amino acids: CASSLERTVEAYEQYF. DNA of the CDR3: TGTGCCAGCAGCTTGGAAAGGACTGTAGAAGCCTACGAGCAGTACTTC.

The genes are TRBV18 and TRBJ1-2; the D gene is possibly TRBD1 (6 bases). The CDR3 contains 14 residues. The V and J ends lost 1 base and 6 bases respectively, with 12 bases between them. Germline assignment: CDR1 KGHSH and CDR2 LQKENI. The CDR3 coding sequence is TGTGCCAGCTCACCACGGGGGCGCGAGAATGGCTACACCTTC. As protein: CASSPRGRENGYTF. Looking up the rest from reference TRBV18 and TRBJ1-2 gives the full variable domain: NAGVMQNPRHLVRRRGQEARLRCSPMKGHSHVYWYRQLPEEGLKFMVYLQKENIIDESGMPKERFSAEFPKEGPSILRIQQVVRGDSAAYFCASSPRGRENGYTFGSGTRLTVV.

As to this clone: A far larger clone is a single base away, which makes a read error likely. The J gene is TRBJ2-7, the V gene TRBV30; D uncertain. Trimming removed 3 bases at V and 6 bases at J, with 9 bases between. This CDR3 is built from 11 residues. CDR1 and CDR2 (germline): GTSNPN, SVGIG (reference sequence). The CDR3 DNA reads TGTGCCTGGAGCGACACCTGCGAGCAGTACTTC. Translating gives CAWSDTCEQYF.

This clone was detected many times. The CDR3 DNA follows: TGTGCCATCAGGGGGCGCGACGACGGCTACACCTTC. It yields the protein CAIRGRDDGYTF. V usage is TRBV10-3 and J usage is TRBJ1-2; TRBD1 is a possible D gene (5 bases). Deletions cut 6 bases from V and 8 bases from J, with 13 bases between. Germline V CDR1 and CDR2: ENHRY, SYGVKD. This CDR3 has 12 residues.

The chain recombines TRBV6-5 with TRBJ2-5; D is ambiguous. Germline V gene sequence: CDR1 MNHEY, CDR2 SVGAGI. Trimming took 6 bases from V and 1 from J, leaving 12 bases between them. The CDR3 is 14 residues long. For the CDR3, the DNA is TGTGCCAGCAGACCTATCGACCCCCAAGAGACCCAGTACTTC. Its translation: CASRPIDPQETQYF.

This chain links TRBV19 with TRBJ2-2; D remains ambiguous. The CDR3 length is 14 residues. Trimming took 3 bases from V and 2 from J, leaving 7 bases between them. Germline values: CDR1 LNHDA, CDR2 SQIVND (reference sequence). The CDR3, as DNA: TGTGCCAGTAGTATTGGGCCCAACACCGGGGAGCTGTTTTTT. Translation gives CASSIGPNTGELFF. Combining the CDR3 with reference TRBV19 and TRBJ2-2 gives the whole variable domain DGGITQSPKYLFRKEGQNVTLSCEQNLNHDAMYWYRQDPGQGLRLIYYSQIVNDFQKGDIAEGYSVSREKKESFPLTVTSAQKNPTAFYLCASSIGPNTGELFFGEGSRLTVL.

The table lists this clone with a count of one. The V gene is TRBV18, the J gene TRBJ2-7, with 7 nucleotides matching TRBD1. Germline CDR1 KGHSH, CDR2 LQKENI. The CDR3 has 15 amino acids. After removal of 3 bases from V and 0 bases from J, the junction contained 5 bases not matched to a gene. The CDR3 loop is CASSPVGQSSYEQYF. As DNA, the CDR3 is TGTGCCAGCTCACCTGTGGGACAGAGCTCCTACGAGCAGTACTTC.

The CDR3 DNA reads TGCGCCAGCAGTCCAAGGACTAGTGAGAGCTCTGGGGCCAACGTCCTGACTTTC. This sequence encodes CASSPRTSESSGANVLTF. V gene TRBV10-2 combines with J gene TRBJ2-6; 7 nucleotides align to TRBD2. J gave up 0 bases and V 5 bases, and 10 bases lay outside the gene matches. Germline CDR1 is WSHSY and CDR2 is SAAADI. The length of the CDR3 is 18 residues.

Remarks on this clone: A far larger clone is just one base off, so this is likely a read error. The chain joins TRBV29-1 to TRBJ2-5; D is possibly TRBD2 (5 bases). The CDR3 is made up of 17 amino acids. Deletions cut 0 bases from V and 1 base from J, with 18 bases between. Germline V lookup: CDR1 SQVTM, CDR2 ANQGSEA. The DNA of the CDR3 is TGCAGCGTTGAAGATCTCTCGCGGGTGAATTTCCAAGAGACCCAGTACTTC. Residues: CSVEDLSRVNFQETQYF.

About this clone itself: The germline gene is not matched at one end of the junction; a read error may be the cause. This chain connects TRBV6-1 to TRBJ2-7; no reliable D call. The CDR3 runs 15 residues. CDR1 is MNHNS, CDR2 SASEGT, per germline. This chain's CDR3 is CASSERHDHSYGQYF. The CDR3, as DNA: TGTGCCAGTAGTGAACGACATGACCACTCCTACGGGCAGTACTTC.

About this clone: The likely explanation is a read error, given a far larger clone one base away. Since no conserved phenylalanine or tryptophan closes the CDR3, a read error is the likely cause. The CDR3 here is CASRRTGNNQPQHY. In DNA, the CDR3 is TGTGCCAGCAGACGGACAGGGAACAATCAGCCCCAGCATTAT. The chain is built from TRBV28 and TRBJ1-5; 8 bases are a match to TRBD1. V lost 6 bases and J lost 3; bases outside the gene matches: 4. Germline values: CDR1 MDHEN, CDR2 SYDVKM. The CDR3 runs to 14 residues.

This chain joins TRBV7-2 and TRBJ2-5; 7 nucleotides agree with TRBD2. The J segment lost 6 bases and the V segment lost 5 bases, leaving 9 bases of the junction unmatched. The CDR3 consists of 14 residues. Germline V gene data show CDR1 as SGHTA and CDR2 as FQGNSA. The CDR3 coding sequence is TGTGCCAGCAGCCCCGCGGGGGTTGGAAAGACCCAGTACTTC. Translating gives CASSPAGVGKTQYF.

Worth noting for this clone: A far larger clone is a single base away, which makes a read error likely. V and J are TRBV6-4 and TRBJ2-3; the D gene is possibly TRBD1 (5 bases). The germline CDR1 and CDR2 sequences are MRHNA and SNTAGT. The length of the CDR3 is 13 residues. The CDR3 nucleotides are TGTGCCAGCAGTGACAGGGCCACAGGTACGCAGTATTTT. The encoded protein is CASSDRATGTQYF.

The CDR3 coding sequence is TGCGCCAGCAGCCAAGCGGGTGGAGCCTACGAGCAGTACTTC. It translates to CASSQAGGAYEQYF. V and J are TRBV4-1 and TRBJ2-7; D ambiguous. The V end was cut by 1 base, the J end by 2 bases, with 9 bases between. The CDR3 is 14 amino acids. The V gene's germline CDR1 is MGHRA and CDR2 YSYEKL.

The chain employs TRBV15 and TRBJ2-1; TRBD1 is a possible D gene (5 bases). CDR1 is LNHNV, CDR2 YYDKDF, per germline (reference sequence). This CDR3 is built from 15 residues. V lost 6 bases and J lost 0, with 12 bases in between. The CDR3, as DNA: TGTGCCACCAGGGCAACAGGAGACTCCTACAATGAGCAGTTCTTC. It encodes CATRATGDSYNEQFF. Variable domain in full (rest from reference TRBV15 and TRBJ2-1): DAMVIQNPRYQVTQFGKPVTLSCSQTLNHNVMYWYQQKSSQAPKLLFHYYDKDFNNEADTPDNFQSRRPNTSFCFLDIRSPGLGDTAMYLCATRATGDSYNEQFFGPGTRLTVL.

The chain is built from TRBV19 and TRBJ2-5; tentative D call: TRBD1 (6 bases). Trimming stripped 5 bases from V and 5 bases from J, with 12 bases between. The CDR3 is 13 residues long. Per germline, CDR1 LNHDA and CDR2 SQIVND (reference sequence). CDR3 DNA: TGTGCCAGTAGTCCCCTAAGGGGGGAGACCCAGTACTTC. This gives the protein CASSPLRGETQYF. The whole variable domain, remainder taken from reference TRBV19 and TRBJ2-5, is DGGITQSPKYLFRKEGQNVTLSCEQNLNHDAMYWYRQDPGQGLRLIYYSQIVNDFQKGDIAEGYSVSREKKESFPLTVTSAQKNPTAFYLCASSPLRGETQYFGPGTRLLVL.

This clone showed up just once. The chain carries TRBV7-2 and TRBJ1-1, with D hard to call. Trimming removed 0 bases at V and 1 base at J, with 6 bases between. The length of the CDR3 is 14 residues. From germline, CDR1 is SGHTA and CDR2 FQGNSA. The CDR3 region is CASSLASRNTEAFF. CDR3 nucleotide sequence: TGTGCCAGCAGCTTAGCGTCCAGGAACACTGAAGCTTTCTTT.

The chain combines TRBV30 with TRBJ2-7; D possibly matches TRBD1 or TRBD2 (5 bases each). V was trimmed by 3 bases and J by 2 bases, leaving 14 bases between them. Germline loops: CDR1 GTSNPN, CDR2 SVGIG (reference sequence). The CDR3 contains 14 residues. CDR3 in DNA: TGTGCCTGGAGGAGGGGAGTTGCAACCTACGAGCAGTACTTC. As protein: CAWRRGVATYEQYF. Based on the CDR3 plus reference TRBV30 and TRBJ2-7, the full variable domain is SQTIHQWPATLVQPVGSPLSLECTVEGTSNPNLYWYRQAAGRGLQLLFYSVGIGQISSEVPQNLSASRPQDRQFILSSKKLLLSDSGFYLCAWRRGVATYEQYFGPGTRLTVT.

CDR3 in amino acids: CATSRKSGELFF. CDR3 in DNA: TGTGCCACCAGCAGAAAGTCCGGGGAGCTGTTTTTT. The rearrangement links TRBV15 to TRBJ2-2; D not resolved. This CDR3 has 12 amino acids. CDR1 is LNHNV, CDR2 YYDKDF, per germline (reference sequence). Trimming took off 2 bases at V and 6 bases at J, with 4 bases between the two ends. Together with reference TRBV15 and TRBJ2-2, the CDR3 gives the full variable domain: DAMVIQNPRYQVTQFGKPVTLSCSQTLNHNVMYWYQQKSSQAPKLLFHYYDKDFNNEADTPDNFQSRRPNTSFCFLDIRSPGLGDTAMYLCATSRKSGELFFGEGSRLTVL.

As DNA, the CDR3 is TGTGCCAGCAGTGAAAGGGACCGCTCCCCCCAGCATTTT. Translated: CASSERDRSPQHF. This chain links TRBV6-1 with TRBJ1-5; perhaps TRBD1 as D (5 bases). The CDR3 length is 13 residues. With 2 bases removed from V and 10 bases from J, the gap between germline ends came to 12 bases. Germline V CDR1 and CDR2: MNHNS, SASEGT.

On this clone: Other nucleotide sequences in the sample specify the same CDR3. The chain uses TRBV5-1 and TRBJ2-5, with no clear D. CDR3 length: 13 amino acids. Germline CDR1 and CDR2: SGHRS and YFSETQ. V was pared by 2 bases and J by 2 bases, with 7 bases between. The CDR3 bases are TGCGCCAGCAGCTTAGTAGGACAAGAGACCCAGTACTTC. This sequence encodes CASSLVGQETQYF.

The chain carries TRBV29-1 and TRBJ2-4; D remains ambiguous. Trimming stripped 3 bases from V and 5 bases from J, with 8 bases between. Looked up from germline, CDR1 is SQVTM and CDR2 is ANQGSEA. The CDR3 is made up of 12 amino acids. The CDR3 region has the DNA TGCAGCGTTGATGGTGGCGAAAACATTCAGTACTTC. Amino acid sequence: CSVDGGENIQYF.